Described below is a single T cell receptor (beta chain) sequence and its context. Its antigen is currently unknown. This record belongs to a study of graft-versus-host responses after intestinal transplantation. Study-level background: All recipients got anti-thymocyte globulin induction, then tacrolimus and steroids for around three years.

Sequencing used immunoSEQ multiplex PCR; TCRdb keeps in-frame clones, though not all of them. The sample yields roughly 90,000 clones, about 87% seen once. Trimming took 1 base from V and 9 from J, leaving 13 bases between them. Germline lookup yields CDR1 SGHNT and CDR2 YENEEA. The CDR3 spans 15 residues. General study points: GvH clones detected in recipient marrow included some appearing first in ileum or blood. When patients had graft-donor T cell macrochimerism, their allografts held high graft-versus-host to host-versus-graft clonal ratios. An association linked early post-transplant HvG declines with peak circulating GvH clone levels.

Sample: unstimulated CD4+ T cells sorted from spleen or lymph node cells, taken before transplant. The TCR was taken from a human donor who was the organ donor for an intestinal transplant. The V call is TRBV11-3, the J call TRBJ1-6, with unresolved D. As DNA, the CDR3 is TGTGCCAGCAGCTTAGCCGGGAATCGTATTTCACCCCTCCACTTT. It codes for CASSLAGNRISPLHF. The full variable domain, in which reference TRBV11-3 and TRBJ1-6 provide the parts outside the CDR3, is EAGVVQSPRYKIIEKKQPVAFWCNPISGHNTLYWYLQNLGQGPELLIRYENEEAVDDSQLPKDRFSAERLKGVDSTLKIQPAELGDSAVYLCASSLAGNRISPLHFGNGTRLTVT.